The subject of this entry is one T cell receptor beta chain. Only a few counts were recorded for this clone. Its antigen is currently not known. No base quality values were provided; no much bigger clone lies one nucleotide off. These data come from a study of cytomegalovirus exposure and HLA in healthy donors (dated by TCRdb to 2016 to 2017). About the full investigation: An earlier analysis of some 620 of the donors reported 250 to 300 Gb of sequence data and around 120 million unique TCR beta sequences obtained from about 179 million T cells. A later analysis re-analyzed previously published TCR beta repertoires from 650 to 800 donors and added high-resolution HLA genotyping to study TCR occurrence patterns. An earlier analysis of fewer than 700 of the donors applied high-throughput TCR beta sequencing to assess whether each TCR beta V gene segment acted as functional or pseudogenic. Alongside the repertoire data, information on donor age, sex, ethnicity and CMV serostatus was compiled. Approximately 300 gigabases of sequencing data and around 90 million unique TCR sequences made up an early release that covered around 640 HLA-typed donors. Typing coverage varied by locus: roughly 620-640 donors for A, B, C, DRB1 and DQB1; roughly 510 for DQA1; some 610 for DPA1; around 450 for DPB1. Among 398 genotyped donors of the cohort, an average of approximately 240,000 unique TCR beta nucleotide sequences was sequenced per donor, of which about 19% were non-productive. Along with the roughly 610-subject first cohort, a separate validation cohort of around 120 different subjects was used. Because of strong linkage in the cohort, four or five DR-DQ haplotypes were treated as single units for association and clustering. The genetic ancestry cluster associated with self-reported Caucasian donors included roughly 84% of the approximately 430 genotyped donors. Every discovery cohort repertoire had been produced on one sequencing platform. Rather than drawing on any new phenotypic data, the later analysis identified candidate immune exposures from TCR beta sequences and the way those sequences occurred across donors. The T cell repertoires of 700 or so subjects were profiled by immunosequencing and related to cytomegalovirus serostatus. HLA typing covered class I and class II loci at four-digit resolution. A later genetic analysis used genome-wide SNP genotypes for 398 of the 666 donors, treating that subset as a discovery cohort. The study aimed to test whether signatures of past pathogen exposure could be identified by cataloging public T cell receptors. The study combined high-throughput TCR immunosequencing, statistical association of individual TCRs with disease status, and machine learning to predict cytomegalovirus infection status. The research as a whole found: In a later analysis, HLA-associated TCR beta chains showed more clonal expansion and lower generation probabilities than non-associated chains that were equally common. The study gave a list of about 150 TCR beta chains associated with cytomegalovirus. When HLA alleles, especially DR and DQ, strongly co-occurred, attributing TCR associations to individual alleles was difficult. The authors suggested that the approach could potentially be generalized to other disease states and immunological phenotypes. A later analysis associated about 17,000 TCR beta sequences with specific HLA alleles at a false discovery rate of 0.05. Most TCR sequences were observed very rarely across donors, whereas some public TCRs were present in many individuals. In vitro tests confirmed that three of the cytomegalovirus-associated TCR beta chains recognize cytomegalovirus antigens. Because HLA typing was missing for some donors at each locus, association tests included only the typed subset. A group of highly shared sequence variants was considered likely to be a technical artifact of the sequencing pipeline. An earlier analysis of several hundred of the donors showed that most TCR beta V segments appeared in productive rearrangements either about 87% or about 30% of the time, which broadly matched IMGT annotations. The cohort was sequenced for TCR beta chains only, and without alpha or paired-chain data the features that could be detected were limited. A further reported finding was that TCR beta sequences accurately predicted the HLA-A and HLA-B alleles for most subjects in the first cohort. Correlated functional status among segregating V segments might be attributable to linkage disequilibrium, but an unknown experimental factor could not be ruled out. A later analysis reported that several top co-occurrence clusters appeared linked to parvovirus B19, influenza, CMV and Epstein-Barr virus. In a later analysis, the rate of TCR association differed among HLA loci, with DRB1 alleles having the most associated TCRs and HLA-C alleles having the fewest. The classifier was reported to diagnose cytomegalovirus status with high specificity and sensitivity in both the original cohort and the validation cohort. Because counts were too low, some 17 rarely observed V segments, including chromosome 9 orphons, were left out of the earlier analysis of a few hundred of the donors. A later genetic analysis reported fewer N-insertions in productive TCRs among donors in an Asian-associated ancestry cluster than the approximately 700-donor mean. Presence/absence analyses assumed roughly uniform sequencing depth across donors, an assumption that may not hold. A later analysis found that most CMV-associated TCR beta chains appeared HLA-restricted, with HLA associations seemingly driven largely by CMV exposure. Some IMGT-functional V segments, including TRBV6-2 and TRBV6-3, could not be distinguished by the 87-base-pair reads and were therefore excluded. An association between a missense DCLRE1C variant and V-gene and J-gene trimming of TCR beta chains was found in a later genetic analysis and replicated in an independent cohort. For the cohort, immune exposure information was limited to CMV serostatus.

The CDR3 has 17 amino acids, counting the end cysteine and phenylalanine. Just CDR3 DNA is preserved here, 51 bases in frame from base 1. Sequences MGHRA (CDR1) and YSYEKL (CDR2) are obtained from the germline V gene. After removal of 1 base from V and 1 base from J, the junction retains 0 bases not matched to a gene. The cohort comprised 670 or so healthy bone marrow donors. Cohort members were all nominally healthy when sampled, although unrecorded immune exposures were likely present. The donor was CMV seropositive and was included in the group of approximately 310 seropositive cohort members. Every donor gave a peripheral blood sample, and the peripheral blood mononuclear cells from that sample were used for TCR beta sequencing. The Qiagen DNeasy Blood Extraction Kit was used to extract genomic DNA from the blood cell samples. The library was prepared using the immunoSEQ multiplex PCR assay. For the multiplex PCR, a mixture combining 60 forward primers for TCR Vbeta segments and 13 reverse primers for TCR Jbeta segments was used. The CDR3 region of rearranged TCR beta genes was amplified from genomic DNA with a multiplex PCR assay. Amplified TCR beta libraries were sequenced as 87-base-pair reads on the Illumina HiSeq System. The original pipeline was this. A later analysis counted 75 million to 100 million unique TCR beta chains across the approximately 700 repertoires, and 9 million to 14 million of these chains were shared by at least two donors. Raw reads were error-corrected and collapsed into unique sequences with a nearest-neighbor algorithm that merged closely related sequences to remove PCR and sequencing errors. CDR3 sequences were aligned to IMGT reference sequences to assign V, D and J gene segments. For a sequence to be retained, a match of at least six nucleotides to both a V gene segment and a J gene segment was required. Rearrangements were called productive when the CDR3 lacked stop codons and stayed in frame with V and J; all others were non-productive. Following IMGT convention, CDR3 was defined as the stretch from the second conserved V-encoded cysteine to the conserved J-encoded phenylalanine. The earlier analysis of 500 to 600 of the donors excluded sequences that lacked an unambiguous match to a single V gene segment. An earlier analysis of around 600 of the donors classified V segments as functional when productive rearrangements were above 56.7% and as segregating when the standard deviation between donors was above 5%. To diagnose cytomegalovirus status from the catalog of TCR beta chain sequences, a statistical classification framework was built. In a later analysis, V and J genes were assigned by comparing TCR nucleotide sequences against IMGT/GENE-DB human TR gene sequences. Using the TCRdist pipeline, a later analysis assigned CDR3 sequences along with most-parsimonious VDJ recombination scenarios. In a later analysis, each TCR beta chain was defined by its CDR3 amino acid sequence together with its V-gene family, and reads lacking a unique V-gene family were excluded. In a later analysis, a few hundred highly shared, low-generation-probability nucleotide sequences were removed to address suspected cross-contamination and a sequencing artifact. In a later analysis, a clonal expansion index for each public chain was calculated from normalized within-repertoire ranks of inferred template counts. In a later analysis, generation probabilities were computed with a VDJ recombination model fitted to out-of-frame rearrangements, and the resulting probabilities were checked against IGoR. A later analysis scored TCR-TCR, TCR-HLA and TCR-CMV co-occurrence with hypergeometric tests, applying a repertoire-size bias correction to TCR pairs. A later analysis estimated false discovery rates by permuting HLA or CMV assignments 20 times. In a later analysis, co-occurring TCRs were grouped using DBSCAN, and TCRdist sequence similarity was added for clustering within HLA-allele-positive subsets. Repertoires with fewer than 30,000 or more than 120,000 public chains, plus five repertoires with anomalous nucleotide sharing, were excluded from co-occurrence clustering. In TCRdb, the immuneACCESS table is reduced to in-frame sequences with V and J assigned. These tables do not hold every clone; where another copy was compared, an unresolved V gene accounts for under half, and the others remain unexplained. For V, J and clone size, that table is used; D and trimming come from the DNA. Recorded for this sample are approximately 200,000 clones; approximately 79% of them occurred a single time. The top ten constitute 1.5% of the sample.

The rearrangement combines TRBV4-1 with TRBJ2-1; 14 bases in between match TRBD2. The source material was PBMCs. The TCR originated in a girl aged 5 to 17 in good health and CMV-seropositive. Here is the DNA: TGCGCCAGCAGCCAAGGGACTAGCGGGGGGTCCTACAATGAGCAGTTCTTC. It encodes CASSQGTSGGSYNEQFF.